The 18 T cell receptor beta chains given below trace back to one sample, sequenced in a study of T cell responses to AZD1222 COVID-19 vaccine. Sequenced by immunoSEQ multiplex PCR; TCRdb stores in-frame clones only, minus some. Counted here are about 140,000 clones, approximately 90% occurring once; the ten biggest clones make up 5% to 6.5%. The sample here was peripheral blood, taken on day 0 of AZD1222 vaccination. These receptors were collected from an adult in good health.

This chain joins TRBV7-2 and TRBJ1-2, with unresolved D. This CDR3 has 14 residues. Trimming cost V 1 base and J 2 bases, with 8 bases left between them. Germline loops: CDR1 SGHTA, CDR2 FQGNSA. The CDR3 is CASSLGSGNYGYTF. DNA of the CDR3: TGTGCCAGCAGCTTAGGGTCGGGGAACTATGGCTACACCTTC.

The gene calls are TRBV11-3 and TRBJ2-5; 9 nucleotides line up with TRBD1. CDR1 is SGHNT, CDR2 YENEEA, per germline. Trimming took 5 bases from V and 3 from J; bases not matched to a gene: 4. The CDR3 has 14 residues. For the CDR3, the DNA is TGTGCCAGCAGCCAGGGACAGGGAGAAGAGACCCAGTACTTC. Translation: CASSQGQGEETQYF.

The chain carries TRBV19 and TRBJ2-5, with D perhaps matching TRBD1 (6 bases). The CDR3 is 14 amino acids. Germline loops: CDR1 LNHDA, CDR2 SQIVND (reference sequence). V dropped 3 bases and J dropped 1 base, with 9 bases sitting between them. In nucleotides, the CDR3 is TGTGCCAGTAGTATTATGGGGGCCCAAGAGACCCAGTACTTC. It codes for CASSIMGAQETQYF.

This clone came up once. The chain combines TRBV19 with TRBJ1-5; maybe TRBD1 (5 bases). The CDR3 spans 13 residues. Per the germline V gene, CDR1 is LNHDA and CDR2 is SQIVND (reference sequence). Trimming removed 7 bases from V and 4 bases from J, with 11 bases in between. This CDR3 is CASTGWGNQPQHF. The CDR3, as DNA: TGTGCCAGTACTGGTTGGGGGAATCAGCCCCAGCATTTT.

The rearrangement links TRBV5-1 to TRBJ1-2; D perhaps matches TRBD1 (5 bases). Germline-derived CDR1 and CDR2 are SGHRS and YFSETQ. The CDR3 spans 13 residues. The V gene lost 4 bases and the J gene lost 4 bases, with 11 bases spanning the gap. The CDR3 loop reads CASSGGTSYGYTF. The CDR3 bases are TGCGCCAGCAGCGGAGGGACGTCCTATGGCTACACCTTC.

V is TRBV29-1 and J is TRBJ2-1; 9 nucleotides line up with TRBD2. V was pared by 7 bases and J by 10 bases, with 14 bases of the junction left unmatched. CDR3 length: 14 residues. The germline V gene has CDR1 SQVTM and CDR2 ANQGSEA. CDR3 sequence (DNA): TGCAGCGCTACCGTGGCGGGAGGGACGACGGAGCAGTTCTTC. Translated: CSATVAGGTTEQFF.

This clone was detected a few times. V gene TRBV19 combines with J gene TRBJ2-1; D uncertain. The germline gives CDR1 LNHDA, CDR2 SQIVND (reference sequence). The V end was cut by 7 bases, the J end by 6 bases, with 4 bases between. This CDR3 is built from 10 residues. The CDR3 region is CASNLNEQFF. The CDR3 DNA is TGTGCCAGTAACCTCAATGAGCAGTTCTTC. Full variable domain (outside the CDR3, taken from reference TRBV19 and TRBJ2-1): DGGITQSPKYLFRKEGQNVTLSCEQNLNHDAMYWYRQDPGQGLRLIYYSQIVNDFQKGDIAEGYSVSREKKESFPLTVTSAQKNPTAFYLCASNLNEQFFGPGTRLTVL.

V and J are TRBV5-4 and TRBJ2-1; tentative D call: TRBD2 (6 bases). Trimming stripped 1 base from V and 9 bases from J, with 20 bases between. The CDR3 runs to 16 residues. Germline V gene data show CDR1 as SGHNT and CDR2 as YYREEE (reference sequence). Written as DNA, the CDR3 is TGTGCCAGCAGCTTGCATATGGAGGGCCGGGGCGGTGAGCAGTTCTTC. This translates into CASSLHMEGRGGEQFF.

The gene calls are TRBV5-1 and TRBJ2-1; 10 nucleotides match TRBD2. This CDR3 is 20 amino acids long. The germline V gene encodes CDR1 SGHRS and CDR2 YFSETQ. V shed 2 bases and J 5 bases; nucleotides not matched to a gene: 19. The CDR3 DNA sequence: TGCGCCAGCAGCTTTCCACCCCGGACTAGCGGCACGAGTTACAACAATGAGCAGTTCTTC. Amino acid sequence: CASSFPPRTSGTSYNNEQFF.

The CDR3 sequence is CASSLLGWRNSNTGELFF. Here the CDR3 DNA reads TGTGCCAGCAGTTTATTGGGGTGGCGGAACTCGAACACCGGGGAGCTGTTTTTT. The rearrangement uses TRBV27 and TRBJ2-2; D is unclear. CDR3 length equals 18 residues. Trimming left V 1 base short and J 0 bases short, with 15 bases between. The V gene's germline CDR1 is MNHEY and CDR2 SMNVEV (reference sequence).

V is TRBV21-1 and J is TRBJ2-2. TRBV21-1 is flagged as a pseudogene. The CDR3 covers 16 residues. CDR3 sequence (DNA): TGTGCCAGCAGCAATCGGGGCAGAAGGATCCCCGGGGAGCTGTTTTTT. It encodes CASSNRGRRIPGELFF.

The J gene is TRBJ1-2, the V gene TRBV2; TRBD1 is a possible D gene (5 bases). Trimming pared 0 bases from V and 7 bases from J, leaving 6 bases between. The V gene's germline CDR1 is SNHLY and CDR2 FYNNEI. This CDR3 comprises 12 residues. The CDR3 nucleotides are TGTGCCAGCAGTGAAGCTAGGGGTGGCTACACCTTC. Translated, it gives CASSEARGGYTF.

The V and J genes are TRBV9 and TRBJ2-3; no definite D call. V was trimmed by 2 bases and J by 3 bases, leaving 7 bases between them. The CDR3 runs 13 residues. CDR1 is SGDLS, CDR2 YYNGEE, per germline. CDR3 nucleotide sequence: TGTGCCAGCAGCGTTAAGAGGACAGATACGCAGTATTTT. Translated, it gives CASSVKRTDTQYF.

The genes are TRBV5-4 and TRBJ2-2; D is perhaps TRBD1 (6 bases). CDR1 is SGHNT, CDR2 YYREEE, per germline (reference sequence). The CDR3 has 15 residues. V shed 4 bases and J shed 1 base, with 11 bases lying between them. Written as DNA, the CDR3 is TGTGCCAGCAGCATCCGGGACAAGAACACCGGGGAGCTGTTTTTT. It codes for CASSIRDKNTGELFF.

The V and J genes are TRBV5-1 and TRBJ2-3; D gene unclear. CDR3 length: 12 amino acids. Trimming cost V 0 bases and J 4 bases, with 3 bases left between them. From germline, CDR1 is SGHRS and CDR2 YFSETQ. CDR3: CASSLVADTQYF. As DNA, the CDR3 is TGCGCCAGCAGCTTGGTAGCAGATACGCAGTATTTT. Together with reference TRBV5-1 and TRBJ2-3, the CDR3 gives the full variable domain: KAGVTQTPRYLIKTRGQQVTLSCSPISGHRSVSWYQQTPGQGLQFLFEYFSETQRNKGNFPGRFSGRQFSNSRSEMNVSTLELGDSALYLCASSLVADTQYFGPGTRLTVL.

The sample holds one count of this clone. The V and J genes are TRBV15 and TRBJ2-3, with 11 bases matching TRBD2. This CDR3 is 17 amino acids long. CDR1 and CDR2 from the germline V gene are LNHNV and YYDKDF (reference sequence). The junction had 10 bases not matched to a gene; V was cut back by 5 bases and J by 3 bases. CDR3 nucleotides: TGTGCCACCAGCGGCCGACTAGCGGGACTCGCGACAGATACGCAGTATTTT. Translation: CATSGRLAGLATDTQYF.

CDR3: CASSSPPAEPRYNEQFF. The CDR3 DNA reads as TGTGCCAGCAGCTCCCCCCCTGCCGAGCCTCGGTACAATGAGCAGTTCTTC. The chain joins TRBV7-9 to TRBJ2-1; D not resolved. The V end was cut by 4 bases, the J end by 4 bases, with 20 bases between. Germline V gene data show CDR1 as SEHNR and CDR2 as FQNEAQ (reference sequence). CDR3 size: 17 residues.

The V call is TRBV4-2, the J call TRBJ2-1; 7 bases are shared with TRBD2. The CDR3 covers 16 residues. V shed 1 base, J shed 4 bases, and the junction held 7 bases outside the gene matches. Germline CDR1 is LGHNA and CDR2 is YNFKEQ. The DNA for the CDR3 is TGTGCCAGCAGCCAAGTTTTCGGCGGGGGATACAATGAGCAGTTCTTC. It specifies CASSQVFGGGYNEQFF.